The clone carrying this TCR beta chain was seen only once. The germline gives CDR1 WSHSY, CDR2 SAAADI. V trimming: 3 bases; J trimming: 5 bases; junction bases outside the gene matches: 4. The CDR3 length is 15 residues. These data come from a study of technical replicates of blood from a handful of donors. Assay: immunoSEQ multiplex PCR; the TCRdb copy retains only in-frame clones and omits some. The sample includes about 82,000 clones, around 94% of them seen just once. The sample consisted of T cells isolated from PBMCs. The rearrangement uses TRBV10-2 and TRBJ2-7; 13 positions match TRBD2. This clonotype was obtained from a human donor in good health. For the CDR3, the DNA is TGCGCCAGCAGTGAAGGGACTAGCGGGAAAGACGAGCAGTACTTC. This translates into CASSEGTSGKDEQYF.